This T cell receptor (beta chain) appears in the sequencing data of a study of T-cell memory formation after mild COVID-19. The V gene lost 2 bases and the J gene lost 0 bases, with 12 bases spanning the gap. Germline V gene sequence: CDR1 SQVTM, CDR2 ANQGSEA. This CDR3 region has 15 residues. As regards this clonotype: Its antigen is still unknown.

The study, taken as a whole, reports: Clones that got smaller from day 15 to 85 had even CD4/CD8, while clones growing later tipped toward CD4+. Several responding clones turned up in pre-infection memory, indicating that cross-reactive memory may have taken part. CD4+ contracting clones lay mainly in CM and EM, CD8+ ones in EMRA.

From the 5' RACE reads, TCRdb called clonotypes with MiXCR, one entry per CDR3 protein. The sample includes 280,000 or so distinct CDR3 sequences, 8.2% of them seen just once. The V gene is TRBV29-1, the J gene TRBJ2-3; the D gene is possibly TRBD2 (5 bases). This TCR derives from a man between 18 and 29 years old who had mild COVID-19 (a few samples of this study predate the infection). Cell type and time point are not known. Input material: PBMCs or a T cell subset sorted from them (not recorded which). The CDR3 loop is CSVELAQTSTDTQYF. Written as DNA, the CDR3 is TGCAGCGTTGAACTAGCTCAGACTAGCACAGATACGCAGTATTTT.